This TCR beta chain was found in a study of blood T cells in healthy people across ages. Comments on this clonotype: Antigen specificity is unknown.

Alongside a J-beta primer mix, a sample-barcoded 5' primer served in a second PCR lasting about 7 to 11 cycles. TCRdb re-analysed the 5' RACE reads in MiXCR, keeping a single row per CDR3 protein. The sample yields about a million distinct CDR3 sequences, less than 45% seen once. Overall study results and limits: In long-lived donors, naive CD4+ cell counts and diversity exceeded those of aged donors.

The V gene's germline CDR1 is SGDLS and CDR2 YYNGEE. This CDR3 is built from 14 residues. The sample taken for sequencing was blood. This chain uses TRBV9 with TRBJ2-5; 7 bases align to TRBD1. The DNA matches TRBJ2-7 better at its end, which makes the J call doubtful. This clonotype originated in a man younger than 35 in good health. CDR3 amino acids: CASSPRDSEYEQYF. CDR3 bases: TGTGCCAGCAGCCCCCGGGACAGCGAATACGAGCAGTACTTC.